One TCR beta chain is described in this entry. This sample is part of a study of T cells in Graves' hyperthyroidism and ophthalmopathy. Authors of the study amplified TCR beta CDR3 regions from RNA transcripts. TCR CDR3 underwent first-round RT-PCR with the HTBI primer set. TCRdb called the multiplex PCR reads again in MiXCR, with one record for every CDR3 protein. The sample has fewer than 650,000 distinct CDR3 sequences, approximately 14% seen once. The CDR3 contains 13 residues. The V end lost 6 bases, the J end lost 3 bases, and 13 bases lay between the germline ends. The germline CDR1 and CDR2 sequences are DFQATT and SNEGSKA (reference sequence).

Sequencing was performed on blood. V usage is TRBV20-1 and J usage is TRBJ2-3; D gene ambiguous. The sequence derives from a woman aged 25 to 45 with Graves' hyperthyroidism that later progressed to Graves' ophthalmopathy. Here the CDR3 reads CSATRSGTDTQYF. In DNA form, the CDR3 reads TGCAGTGCCACGAGGTCTGGGACAGATACGCAGTATTTT.